This TCR beta chain was sequenced for a study of blood T cells in healthy people across ages. For every donor, a draw yielded around 10 milliliters of peripheral blood. About this clonotype: The antigen is undetermined.

Study-level points and caveats: In long-lived donors, naive CD4+ cell counts and diversity exceeded those of aged donors. Per million T cells, TCR beta diversity dropped roughly linearly as age increased.

A second roughly 6 to 11 cycle PCR used barcoded and J-beta primers. TCRdb independently ran MiXCR on the 5' RACE reads; one entry per CDR3 protein. In the table there are around 1,800,000 distinct CDR3 sequences, about 39% of which are singletons. The germline gives CDR1 SNHLY, CDR2 FYNNEI. The V and J ends lost 7 bases and 3 bases respectively, with 7 bases between them. The CDR3 covers 11 residues. Sequenced sample: blood. This receptor was obtained from a human donor in good health. The V call is TRBV2, the J call TRBJ2-7, with D tentatively TRBD2 (5 bases). CDR3 nucleotide sequence: TGTGCCAGCAACGGAGGCTACGAGCAGTACTTC. It is translated as CASNGGYEQYF.